This TCR beta chain is from a study of T-cell memory formation after mild COVID-19. General study results and limits: In second-wave clones peaking day 37, SARS-CoV-2 specificity remained unconfirmed.

In germline, CDR1 is MNHEY, CDR2 SMNVEV (reference sequence). This CDR3 has 15 residues. Losses at the gene ends were 5 bases for V and 4 bases for J; bases not matched to a gene: 9. TCRdb fed the 5' RACE reads into MiXCR, producing one record per CDR3 protein. The data contain about 340,000 distinct CDR3 sequences, 13% to 15% of them singletons. This clonotype appeared a few times. The antigen is unknown. Source material: PBMCs or a T cell subset sorted from them (not recorded which). The clonotype comes from a young man who had mild COVID-19 (a few samples of this study predate the infection). Cell type and time point are not known. The genes are TRBV27 and TRBJ2-3; 7 bases align to TRBD2. The CDR3 region is CASSRGLGMADTQYF. The DNA for the CDR3 is TGTGCCAGCAGTCGAGGACTAGGGATGGCAGATACGCAGTATTTT.